The present entry profiles one T cell receptor (beta chain) with its context. The CDR3 has 14 amino acids. The germline V gene has CDR1 ENHRY and CDR2 SYGVKD. V was trimmed by 3 bases and J by 3 bases, leaving 12 bases between them. These data originate in a study of blood T cell repertoires in COVID-19. On the study more broadly: Sources were T cells, B-cell-depleted T cells, or PBMCs; the material itself was cDNA or gDNA.

Sequencing used immunoSEQ multiplex PCR; TCRdb keeps in-frame clones, though not all of them. In the table there are 130,000 to 150,000 clones, approximately 90% of which are singletons. The sequence came from a human donor in a cohort sampled during active COVID-19. The chain uses TRBV10-3 and TRBJ2-7; D is possibly TRBD2 (6 bases). Sequencing was done on a sample of peripheral blood. The CDR3 DNA reads as TGTGCCATCAGTGAACTAGCCGAAAACTACGAGCAGTACTTC. Its translation is CAISELAENYEQYF.